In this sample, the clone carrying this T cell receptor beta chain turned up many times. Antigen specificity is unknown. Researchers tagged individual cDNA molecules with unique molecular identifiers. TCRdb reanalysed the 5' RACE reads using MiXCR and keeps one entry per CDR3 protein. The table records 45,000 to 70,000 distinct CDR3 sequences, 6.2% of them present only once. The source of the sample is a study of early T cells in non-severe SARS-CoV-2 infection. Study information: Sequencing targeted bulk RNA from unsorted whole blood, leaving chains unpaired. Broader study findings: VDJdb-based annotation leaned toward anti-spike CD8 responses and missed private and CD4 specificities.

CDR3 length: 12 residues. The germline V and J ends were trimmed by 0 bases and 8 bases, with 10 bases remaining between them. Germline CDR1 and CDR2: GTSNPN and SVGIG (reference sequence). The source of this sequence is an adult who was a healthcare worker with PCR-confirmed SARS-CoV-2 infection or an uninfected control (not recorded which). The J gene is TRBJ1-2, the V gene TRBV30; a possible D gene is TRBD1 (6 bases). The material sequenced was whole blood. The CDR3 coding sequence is TGTGCCTGGAGTGTACACAGGGTCGGCTACACCTTC. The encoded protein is CAWSVHRVGYTF. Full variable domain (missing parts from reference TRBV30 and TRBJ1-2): SQTIHQWPATLVQPVGSPLSLECTVEGTSNPNLYWYRQAAGRGLQLLFYSVGIGQISSEVPQNLSASRPQDRQFILSSKKLLLSDSGFYLCAWSVHRVGYTFGSGTRLTVV.